A single sample is the source of the 10 T cell receptor beta chains below, sequenced in a study of T-cell reconstitution after alpha-beta-depleted transplantation in children. This sample's TCRbeta library carried unique molecular identifier barcodes. TCRdb used MiXCR to reprocess the PCR reads, holding one entry per CDR3 protein. Found here are approximately 83,000 distinct CDR3 sequences, roughly 8% of them singletons; the top ten hold 6.9%. Sequencing was performed on PBMCs from the stem cell graft donor, taken from the stem cell graft. These receptors were collected from a human donor who donated a stem cell graft to a child with congenital amegakaryocytic thrombocytopenia.

This clonotype was recorded many times. The genes are TRBV15 and TRBJ2-7; 7 nucleotides match TRBD1. The germline CDR1 and CDR2 sequences are LNHNV and YYDKDF (reference sequence). The CDR3 consists of 16 residues. V trimming: 0 bases; J trimming: 5 bases; junction bases outside the gene matches: 10. DNA for the CDR3: TGTGCCACCAGCAGAGATAAATCGAACAGGGGTGACGAGCAGTACTTC. Its protein is CATSRDKSNRGDEQYF.

Ten or more counts support this clonotype. V usage is TRBV15 and J usage is TRBJ2-6; the D is unclear. This CDR3 is built from 16 residues. CDR1 and CDR2 (germline): LNHNV, YYDKDF (reference sequence). V was clipped by 1 base and J by 0 bases, with 7 bases between them. CDR3 residues: CATSRGGDSGANVLTF. The CDR3 nucleotides read TGTGCCACCAGCAGAGGTGGAGACTCTGGGGCCAACGTCCTGACTTTC. Full variable domain (remainder filled in from reference TRBV15 and TRBJ2-6): DAMVIQNPRYQVTQFGKPVTLSCSQTLNHNVMYWYQQKSSQAPKLLFHYYDKDFNNEADTPDNFQSRRPNTSFCFLDIRSPGLGDTAMYLCATSRGGDSGANVLTFGAGSRLTVL.

This clonotype was counted ten times or more. The J gene is TRBJ2-1, the V gene TRBV2; D unresolved. This CDR3 spans 16 amino acids. Germline values: CDR1 SNHLY, CDR2 FYNNEI. Trimming pared 0 bases from V and 4 bases from J, leaving 13 bases between. This CDR3 reads CASSEAQDVVYNEQFF. Written as DNA, the CDR3 is TGTGCCAGCAGTGAAGCTCAGGACGTGGTATACAATGAGCAGTTCTTC.

This clonotype was picked up many times. This chain connects TRBV2 to TRBJ1-1; D uncertain. The CDR3 sequence is 13 residues long. The ends were cut back, 4 bases at V and 4 bases at J, with 10 bases in the middle. CDR1 is SNHLY, CDR2 FYNNEI, per germline. The CDR3 region is CASSVHRSTEAFF. CDR3 in DNA: TGTGCCAGCAGTGTGCATCGGTCCACTGAAGCTTTCTTT.

This clonotype was observed many times. This chain uses TRBV2 with TRBJ1-1; 8 positions agree with TRBD1. The ends lost 5 bases at V and 0 bases at J; junction bases unmatched: 5. Germline CDR1 and CDR2: SNHLY and FYNNEI. This CDR3 is 15 amino acids long. The CDR3 region has the DNA TGTGCCAGCAGTAGCCGACAGGGGTTGAACACTGAAGCTTTCTTT. Translated, it gives CASSSRQGLNTEAFF.

At least ten counts were recorded for this clonotype. The chain joins TRBV28 to TRBJ2-2, with 7 positions matching TRBD2. Germline values: CDR1 MDHEN, CDR2 SYDVKM. The CDR3 runs 12 residues. The junction had 5 bases not matched to a gene; V was cut back by 11 bases and J by 5 bases. The DNA for the CDR3 is TGTGCCGCGAGGGGAGGGACCGGGGAGCTGTTTTTT. Encoded protein: CAARGGTGELFF.

There are many counts of this clonotype. The chain carries TRBV4-1 and TRBJ2-7; TRBD2 is a possible D gene (5 bases). The CDR3 has 16 amino acids. The V end was cut by 0 bases, the J end by 2 bases, with 14 bases between. Germline V gene lookup returns CDR1 MGHRA and CDR2 YSYEKL. The CDR3 loop is CASSQEARGQTYEQYF. In nucleotides, the CDR3 is TGCGCCAGCAGCCAAGAGGCCCGCGGGCAAACCTACGAGCAGTACTTC.

This clonotype has a count of ten or more. The chain combines TRBV7-9 with TRBJ1-3; 11 nucleotides line up with TRBD1. In germline, CDR1 is SEHNR, CDR2 FQNEAQ (reference sequence). Trimming cost V 5 bases and J 2 bases; bases outside gene matches: 5. CDR3 length equals 16 residues. CDR3 in DNA: TGTGCCAGCAGCCGGGACAGGGGGGCGACTGGAAACACCATATATTTT. Translation: CASSRDRGATGNTIYF.

This clonotype was seen only a few times. The V gene is TRBV5-1, the J gene TRBJ2-2, with D tentatively TRBD1 (5 bases). The CDR3 is made up of 16 amino acids. Germline CDR1 SGHRS, CDR2 YFSETQ. V was cut by 0 bases and J by 0 bases, with 9 bases left in between. CDR3 bases: TGCGCCAGCAGCTTGGATGTACAGGCGAACACCGGGGAGCTGTTTTTT. Its protein is CASSLDVQANTGELFF.

As for this clonotype: A much larger clone differs by one base, so this may be a read error. Since the CDR3 does not end with the conserved phenylalanine or tryptophan, this likely comes from a read error. CDR3 DNA sequence: TGCAGTGCTAGAGACCGGACTAGCGGGCGACACCCCTGCGAGCAGTACATC. Translation gives CSARDRTSGRHPCEQYI. The chain has TRBV20-1 and TRBJ2-7; the match to TRBD2 covers 11 bases. V lost 0 bases, J lost 6 bases, and 13 bases stayed unmatched. The CDR3 consists of 17 residues. Germline loops: CDR1 DFQATT, CDR2 SNEGSKA (reference sequence).